This TCR beta chain appears in the sequencing data of a study of T-cell memory formation after mild COVID-19. V dropped 11 bases and J dropped 8; count of bases not matched to a gene: 15. In germline, CDR1 is SEHNR, CDR2 FQNEAQ (reference sequence). The CDR3 contains 15 residues. Each CDR3 protein is one row after TCRdb ran MiXCR on the 5' RACE reads. Here the sample spans 350,000 or so distinct CDR3 sequences, 10% to 15% being singletons. The material sequenced was PBMCs or a T cell subset sorted from them (not recorded which). The chain couples TRBV7-9 to TRBJ2-1; 10 bases line up with TRBD2. This TCR derives from a young man who had mild COVID-19 (a few samples of this study predate the infection). Cell type and time point are not known. The DNA of the CDR3 is TGTGCCGGGCGGGGACTAGCGAACTTTAAGGATGAGCAGTTCTTC. It specifies CAGRGLANFKDEQFF.